Only one count was recorded for the clone carrying this T cell receptor (beta chain). This CDR3 region has 14 residues. Germline CDR1 and CDR2: MDHEN and SYDVKM. Trimming took off 1 base at V and 4 bases at J, with 10 bases between the two ends. These data come from a study of blood T cell repertoires in COVID-19. In the study overall: The analysed material was cDNA or gDNA that came from T cells, B-cell-depleted T cells, or PBMCs.

Profiled with immunoSEQ multiplex PCR; TCRdb holds only in-frame clones, not every one. The sample has 30,000 or so clones, around nine tenths seen once. The source material was peripheral blood. The J gene is TRBJ1-1, the V gene TRBV28; D is uncertain. This clonotype was obtained from a man in his fifties or sixties with active COVID-19. DNA of the CDR3: TGTGCCAGCAGTTTATTCGGACTTTCCACTGAAGCTTTCTTT. This encodes CASSLFGLSTEAFF.